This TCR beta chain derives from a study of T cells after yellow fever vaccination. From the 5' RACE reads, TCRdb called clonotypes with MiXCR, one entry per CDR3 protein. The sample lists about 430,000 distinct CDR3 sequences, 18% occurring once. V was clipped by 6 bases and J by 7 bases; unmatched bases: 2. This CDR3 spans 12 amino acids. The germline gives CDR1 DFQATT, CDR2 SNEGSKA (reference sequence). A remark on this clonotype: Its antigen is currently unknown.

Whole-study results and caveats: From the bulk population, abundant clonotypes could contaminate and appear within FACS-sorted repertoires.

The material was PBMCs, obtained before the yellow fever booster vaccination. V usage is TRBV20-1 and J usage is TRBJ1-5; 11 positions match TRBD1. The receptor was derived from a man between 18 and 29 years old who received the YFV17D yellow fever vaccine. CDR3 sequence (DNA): TGCAGTGCCGGGACAGGGGGACAGCCCCAGCATTTT. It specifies CSAGTGGQPQHF.